This TCR beta chain came from a study of cytomegalovirus exposure and HLA in healthy donors. Overall study findings and caveats: Across all donors, roughly uniform sequencing depth was an assumption of the presence/absence analyses.

PCR used 60 Vbeta primers and 13 Jbeta primers. Produced via immunoSEQ multiplex PCR; TCRdb's table is partial and in-frame only. The sample carries some 100,000 clones, approximately 80% recorded once. This CDR3 region has 15 residues. Germline V gene data show CDR1 as MDHEN and CDR2 as SYDVKM. The trim removed 4 bases at V and 5 bases at J, leaving 7 bases unmatched. Of note for this clone: Its antigen is still unknown.

The chain has TRBV28 and TRBJ2-5, with TRBD1 matching over 10 bases. Sequenced input: PBMCs. The sequence derives from a woman in her 30s in good health and CMV-seronegative. CDR3 in amino acids: CASSSDRGYHETQYF. The CDR3, as DNA: TGTGCCAGCAGTTCGGACAGGGGGTATCACGAGACCCAGTACTTC.